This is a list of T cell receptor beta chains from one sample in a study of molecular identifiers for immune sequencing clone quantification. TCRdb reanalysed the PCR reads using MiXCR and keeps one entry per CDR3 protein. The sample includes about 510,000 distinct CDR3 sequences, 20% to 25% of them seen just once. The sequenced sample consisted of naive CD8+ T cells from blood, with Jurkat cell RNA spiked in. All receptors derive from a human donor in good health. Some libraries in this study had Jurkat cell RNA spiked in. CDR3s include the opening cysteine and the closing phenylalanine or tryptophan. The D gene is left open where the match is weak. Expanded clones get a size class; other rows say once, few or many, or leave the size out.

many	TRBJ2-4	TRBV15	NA	CATSSESDYLAKNIQYF	TGTGCCACCAGCAGTGAGTCCGATTACCTAGCCAAAAACATTCAGTACTTC
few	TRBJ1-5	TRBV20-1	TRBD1	CSAREQGNWDVNQPQHF	TGCAGTGCTAGAGAACAGGGGAATTGGGACGTAAATCAGCCCCAGCATTTT
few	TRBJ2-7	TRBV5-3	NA	CASSTQGASYEQYF	TGTGCCAGCAGCACACAGGGCGCCTCCTACGAGCAGTACTTC
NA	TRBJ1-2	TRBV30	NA	CAWRRPNGGGYTF	TGTGCCTGGAGACGCCCTAACGGAGGTGGCTACACCTTC
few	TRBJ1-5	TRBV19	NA	CASSIGTRSAGPQHF	TGTGCCAGTAGTATCGGAACAAGGTCTGCGGGGCCCCAGCATTTT
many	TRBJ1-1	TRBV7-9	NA	CASSLIVGRGWWTEAFF	TGTGCCAGCAGCTTAATAGTAGGCAGGGGCTGGTGGACTGAAGCTTTCTTT
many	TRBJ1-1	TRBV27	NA	CASSYLTDTEAFF	TGTGCCAGCAGTTATTTAACGGACACTGAAGCTTTCTTT
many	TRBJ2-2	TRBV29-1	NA	CSVESRVTGELFF	TGCAGCGTTGAGAGTCGAGTCACCGGGGAGCTGTTTTTT
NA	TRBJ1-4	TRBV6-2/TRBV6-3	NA	CACTSGGKLFF	TGTGCCTGCACCTCCGGCGGAAAACTGTTTTTT
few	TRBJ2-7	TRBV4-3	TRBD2	CASSQDSAPSGSYEQYF	TGCGCCAGCAGCCAAGATTCCGCCCCTAGCGGGAGCTACGAGCAGTACTTC
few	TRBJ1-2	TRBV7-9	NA	CASSLGDRQNYGYTF	TGTGCCAGCAGCTTAGGCGATCGGCAGAACTATGGCTACACCTTC
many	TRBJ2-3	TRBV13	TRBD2	CASSLGLAGPTDTQYF	TGTGCCAGCAGCTTAGGCCTAGCGGGGCCCACAGATACGCAGTATTTT